What follows are 8 T cell receptor beta chains derived from one specimen sequenced in a study of breast tumors, draining lymph nodes, adjacent tissues. TCRdb itself ran the multiplex PCR reads through MiXCR, one entry per CDR3 protein. The sample yields approximately 90,000 distinct CDR3 sequences, approximately 30% seen once. Breast cancer patients provided tissue from their axillary draining lymph nodes. The material sequenced was axillary lymph node tissue. The source is a female donor with breast cancer. Some clones in this sample may be carry-over from other donors' samples.

To note about this clonotype: Since the CDR3 does not end with the conserved phenylalanine or tryptophan, this likely comes from a read error. The chain has TRBV2 and TRBJ2-1; D unresolved. The germline V gene encodes CDR1 SNHLY and CDR2 FYNNEI. This CDR3 is built from 13 residues. V was pared by 5 bases and J by 5 bases, with 10 bases between. CDR3 nucleotides: TGTGCCAGCAGTTTGGGCAGTAACAATGAGCAGTTCCTC. Its protein is CASSLGSNNEQFL.

This clonotype was found many times. This chain connects TRBV20-1 to TRBJ2-1, with TRBD2 matching over 9 bases. V shed 2 bases and J 9 bases; nucleotides not matched to a gene: 11. In germline, CDR1 is DFQATT, CDR2 SNEGSKA (reference sequence). The CDR3 consists of 15 residues. The DNA of the CDR3 is TGCAGTGCTAGAAAGGGGGTAGCGGGAGTTCGTGAGCAGTTCTTC. This sequence encodes CSARKGVAGVREQFF.

This clonotype was detected only a few times. A single base separates this from a much larger clone, so it may be a read error. This chain uses TRBV20-1 with TRBJ2-1; D uncertain. This CDR3 comprises 12 residues. From germline, CDR1 is DFQATT and CDR2 SNEGSKA (reference sequence). CDR3 DNA: TGCAGTGCTAGTCGAGGCGTCAATGAGCCGTTCTTC. Protein product: CSASRGVNEPFF.

Remarks on this clonotype: This may come from a read error, since a much larger clone is one base off. V usage is TRBV6-2 or TRBV6-3 and J usage is TRBJ2-3; D gene unclear. Germline CDR1 reads MNHEY; CDR2 reads SVGEGT. The CDR3 sequence is 13 residues long. CDR3 amino acids: CASSYSRSDTRYF. CDR3 coding DNA: TGTGCCAGCAGTTACTCTCGTTCAGATACGCGGTATTTT.

This clonotype was detected many times. Possible read error: a much larger clone is one base away. V and J are TRBV24-1 and TRBJ2-2; D uncertain. The CDR3 is 16 amino acids. The V gene's germline CDR1 is KGHDR and CDR2 SFDVKD. The CDR3 DNA follows: TGTGACACCAGTGATGCCGTCGGCGGAAGCACCGGGGAGCTGTTTTTT. Protein sequence: CDTSDAVGGSTGELFF.

This clonotype was detected ten times or more. CDR3 in DNA: TGTGCCACCGCGACAGGGGGCGTTAACGAGCAGTACTTC. Its protein product is CATATGGVNEQYF. The chain uses TRBV10-3 and TRBJ2-7; TRBD1 matches at 10 bases. CDR3 length: 13 amino acids. Germline V gene data show CDR1 as ENHRY and CDR2 as SYGVKD. The V gene end was trimmed by 10 bases and the J gene end by 5 bases; junction bases not matched to a gene: 8.

This clonotype was seen repeatedly, ten times or more. This sequence joins TRBV12-3 or TRBV12-4 and TRBJ2-7, with no clear D. The CDR3 is 11 amino acids. V lost 0 bases and J 6 bases, leaving 3 bases between the germline ends. The CDR3 DNA sequence: TGTGCCAGCAGTTTAGCAATCGAGCAGTACTTC. This encodes CASSLAIEQYF.

This clonotype was counted only a few times. CDR3 region: CASSYRQNTEAFF. CDR3 nucleotide sequence: TGTGCCAGCAGTTATCGACAGAACACTGAAGCTTTCTTT. The rearrangement links TRBV6-5 to TRBJ1-1; D not certain. Germline CDR1 and CDR2: MNHEY and SVGAGI. The V gene lost 3 bases and the J gene lost 1 base, with 6 bases spanning the gap. The CDR3 spans 13 residues.